The rows below give T cell receptor beta chains drawn from one sample of a study of blood T cell repertoires in COVID-19. The data were produced by immunoSEQ multiplex PCR, yet TCRdb's version contains in-frame clones alone and is incomplete. The top ten hold around 7.5% of the sample, which has 200,000 to 300,000 clones, approximately 80% seen once. Sequences were obtained from peripheral blood. The source of these receptors is a woman older than 75 with COVID-19, enrolled during active disease. CDR3s include the opening cysteine and the closing phenylalanine or tryptophan. Where a row states a size, it is once, few, many or the class of an expanded clone; other rows omit it.

-,TRBV27,TRBJ1-2,CASSLRGGRNGYTF
-,TRBV7-3,TRBJ1-3,CASSSTGGRGNTIYF
-,TRBV2,TRBJ2-1,CASSQTEVLTVEQFF
-,TRBV3-1/TRBV3-2,TRBJ2-7,CASSQVQPGAYEQYF
few,TRBV4-1,TRBJ1-1,CASSRLQGANTEAFF
-,TRBV5-1,TRBJ2-1,CASSSTLGTRYNEQFF
-,TRBV5-4,TRBJ2-7,CASSLRIAGGYEQYF
-,TRBV19,TRBJ2-5,CASSIQTSGTETQYF
once,TRBV7-9,TRBJ1-1,CASSLEWGRDTEAFF
-,TRBV5-4,TRBJ2-7,CASSLTGGKGEQYF
few,TRBV30,TRBJ1-1,CAWSFVSEAFF
once,TRBV28,TRBJ1-3,CASRDTGNTIYF
once,TRBV5-5,TRBJ1-1,CASSFAGGNTEAFF
-,TRBV7-3,TRBJ2-1,CASSLRAGTNGNEQFF
-,TRBV15,TRBJ2-7,CAKQGAGPYEQYF
few,TRBV19,TRBJ1-2,CASSTGRFYGYTF
-,TRBV2,TRBJ1-4,CASSEGQGGEKLFF
once,TRBV7-9,TRBJ2-7,CASSPSLVAGLFLF
-,TRBV24-1,TRBJ1-2,CATSDLTGGGYTF
-,TRBV5-1,TRBJ1-2,CASSLGAPPTGGYGYTF